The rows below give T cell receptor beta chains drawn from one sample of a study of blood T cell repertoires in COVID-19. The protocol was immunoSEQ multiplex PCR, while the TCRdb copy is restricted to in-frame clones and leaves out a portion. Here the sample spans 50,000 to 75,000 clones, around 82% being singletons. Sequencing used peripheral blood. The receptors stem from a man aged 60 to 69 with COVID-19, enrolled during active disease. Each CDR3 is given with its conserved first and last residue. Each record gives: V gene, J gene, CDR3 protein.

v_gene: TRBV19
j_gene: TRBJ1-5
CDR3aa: CASTQGWGSNQPQHF

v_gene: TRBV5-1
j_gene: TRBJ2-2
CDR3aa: CASSGEDGTGELFF

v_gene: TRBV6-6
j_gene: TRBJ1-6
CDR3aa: CASSQTSQGLRSSPLHF

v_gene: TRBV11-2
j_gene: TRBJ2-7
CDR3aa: CASSSFGEQYF

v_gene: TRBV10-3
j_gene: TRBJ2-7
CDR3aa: CAISLAGGGEQYF

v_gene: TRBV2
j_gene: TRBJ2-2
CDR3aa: CASSESQRGNGELFF

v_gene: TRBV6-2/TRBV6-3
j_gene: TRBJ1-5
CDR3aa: CASSYLGQGNQPQHF

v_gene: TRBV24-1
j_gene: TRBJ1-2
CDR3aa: CATGTAEGYTF

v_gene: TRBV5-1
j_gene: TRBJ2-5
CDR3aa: CASSLAGGETQYF

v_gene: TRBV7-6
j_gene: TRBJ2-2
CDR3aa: CASSLPSSGGNEVAGELFF

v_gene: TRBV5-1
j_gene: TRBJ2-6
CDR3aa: CASSFARGTGANVLTF

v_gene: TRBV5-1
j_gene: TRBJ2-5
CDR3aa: CASRFSGRDETQYF

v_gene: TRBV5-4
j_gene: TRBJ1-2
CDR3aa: CASTNNWLGGHYGYTF

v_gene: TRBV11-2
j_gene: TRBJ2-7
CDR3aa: CASSSAPGTSEKRKYF

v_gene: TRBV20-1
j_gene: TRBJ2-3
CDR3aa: CSASRGISTDTQYF

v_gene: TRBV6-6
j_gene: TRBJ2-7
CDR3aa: CASSRTQVAYEQYF

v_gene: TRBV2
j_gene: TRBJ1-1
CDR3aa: CASSKTQSDTEAFF

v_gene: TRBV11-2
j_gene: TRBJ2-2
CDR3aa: CTSSSPIGGAAGELFF

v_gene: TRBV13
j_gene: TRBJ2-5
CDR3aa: CASSWRLADYLQETQYF

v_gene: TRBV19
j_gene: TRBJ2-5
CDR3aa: CASSIGGETQYF

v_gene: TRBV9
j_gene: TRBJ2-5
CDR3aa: CASSAGQETQYF

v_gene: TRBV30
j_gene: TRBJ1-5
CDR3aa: CAWSANVRESQPQHF

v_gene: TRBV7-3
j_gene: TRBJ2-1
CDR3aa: CASSTQGGEQFF

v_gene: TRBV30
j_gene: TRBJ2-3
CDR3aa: CAWGPGPTDTQYF

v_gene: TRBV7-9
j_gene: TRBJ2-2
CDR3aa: CASSSAGSGELFF

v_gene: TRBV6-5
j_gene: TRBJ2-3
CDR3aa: CASRWTDTDTQYF

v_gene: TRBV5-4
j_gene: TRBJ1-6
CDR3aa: CASSPRQGDSPLHF

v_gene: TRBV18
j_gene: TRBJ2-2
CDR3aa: CASSPSTNTGELFF

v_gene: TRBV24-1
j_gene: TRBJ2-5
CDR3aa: CATSDPAGETQYF

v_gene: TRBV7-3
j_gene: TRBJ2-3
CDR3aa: CASSLSALSTDTQYF

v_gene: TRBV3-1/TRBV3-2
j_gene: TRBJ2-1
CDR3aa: CASSPAGGLNEQFF

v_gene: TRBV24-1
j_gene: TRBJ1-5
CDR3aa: CATSDTRTGNQPQHF

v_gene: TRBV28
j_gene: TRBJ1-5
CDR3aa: CASSGWQGANQPQHF

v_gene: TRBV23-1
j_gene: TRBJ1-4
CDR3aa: CASNHRDRGLFWNEKLFF

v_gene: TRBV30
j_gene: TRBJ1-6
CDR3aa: CASSQGSSKPLHF

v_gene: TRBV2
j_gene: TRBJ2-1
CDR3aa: CASSKGLADYNEQFF

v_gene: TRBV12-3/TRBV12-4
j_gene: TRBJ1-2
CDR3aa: CASSRTGLGYTF

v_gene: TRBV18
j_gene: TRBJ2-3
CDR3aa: CASSPASSVSTDTQYF

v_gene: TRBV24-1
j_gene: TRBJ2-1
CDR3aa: CATGSGGRNEQFF

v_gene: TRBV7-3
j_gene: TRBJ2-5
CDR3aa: CASSISPSETQYF

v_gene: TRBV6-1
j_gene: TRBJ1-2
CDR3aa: CASSEARQAYGYTF